This T cell receptor (beta chain) was documented in a study of T cells in Graves' hyperthyroidism and ophthalmopathy. Diagnoses were made from clinical symptoms, serum measures (thyroxine and TRAb), thyroid ultrasound and orbital computed tomography. The CDR3 is made up of 14 amino acids. Germline CDR1 and CDR2: SEHNR and FQNEAQ (reference sequence). RNA transcripts provided the source from which TCR beta CDR3 regions were amplified. The primer set for the first-round RT-PCR of the TCR CDR3 was HTBI. TCRdb analysed the multiplex PCR reads with MiXCR anew, one entry per CDR3 protein. The sample has some 550,000 distinct CDR3 sequences, less than 25% seen once. Points on this clonotype: Its specificity is not known. One end of the junction is discordant with germline, which a read error may explain.

General study findings and limits: Patients with ophthalmopathy were separated from those with stable hyperthyroidism by a 13 V-J model. Blood samples included most of the expanded thyroid clonotypes exceeding 0.001.

The TCR sequence derives from a man younger than 35 with Graves' hyperthyroidism. Sequenced input: blood. The rearrangement links TRBV7-9 to TRBJ2-7; D may be TRBD2 (6 bases). The CDR3 nucleotides read TGTGCCAACAGCTTAGGACGCGGGGTAGACGAGCAGTACTTC. Translation gives CANSLGRGVDEQYF.